This T cell receptor beta chain derives from a study of CXCR3-negative and CXCR3-positive naive CD8 T cells (dated by TCRdb to about 2019). Notes on the research overall: In total, around 140 million TRB reads were obtained, or roughly 1.5 +/- 0.3 million reads per library. Diversity and physicochemical repertoire analyses were performed on some eleven donors pooled from two independent experiments. TRBV-TRBJ cluster analysis included naive subsets from roughly 5 donors and memory cells from 3 donors.

For every CD8+ T cell subset, some 310,000 cells were flow-sorted straight into RLT lysis buffer, and each subset was sorted in triplicate. To keep memory contaminants out, a stringent definition of naive CD8+ T cells was applied: CD45RO-CCR7+CD27+CD95-. Using standard density gradient centrifugation, peripheral blood mononuclear cells were isolated from buffy coats. A FACSAria III was used to flow-sort naive CD8+ T cells into CXCR3-negative and CXCR3-positive populations. Total RNA was extracted from sorted cells with an RNeasy Mini Kit. The reads were generated on a NextSeq 550. The Human TCR Profiling Kit (MiLaboratory) was used to prepare UMI-labeled 5' RACE TRB cDNA libraries. cDNA synthesis used the entire amount of extracted RNA, and PCR amplification then used the entire amount of cDNA produced. Libraries were prepared in parallel with an identical number of PCR cycles. As for how the authors treated the data: MIGEC and MiXCR extracted about 48,000 +/- 9,800 unique UMI-labeled TRB cDNA molecules per library, requiring at least two reads per UMI. Each library averaged about 38,000 +/- 11,000 functional in-frame TRB CDR3 nucleotide clonotypes without stop codons. Diversity metrics, including normalized Shannon-Wiener and Chao1, were computed in VDJtools after downsampling to 5000 UMI-labeled TRB molecules per sample. Clonotype-size-weighted physicochemical properties of the central five CDR3 residues (interaction energy, strength, volume and Kidera factor 4) were computed in VDJtools. TCRdb reprocessed the reads and lists each CDR3 protein sequence as a single entry, with no DNA. TCRdb assigned the V and J calls; the authors' analysis was not used. The sample table includes 90,000 to 150,000 distinct CDR3 sequences. Of the sample, about 0.34% is held by the ten largest clones.

General conclusions and limits of the study: Repertoire diversity was comparably high in both naive subsets but much lower in memory CD8+ T cells. Naive CXCR3-negative and CXCR3-positive cells from the same donor showed similar TRBV-TRBJ usage, whereas memory cells showed distinct patterns. TRB CDR3s from CXCR3-positive naive cells showed higher hydrophobicity (lower Kidera factor 4), lower energy, and higher strength and volume indices than CXCR3-negative naive cells. Freshly isolated PBMCs were used for most assays because CXCR3 expression partially decreased after cryopreservation. Because surface CD5, which is linked to self-reactivity in mice, was comparable between the naive subsets, TCR interaction strength was also inferred from the physicochemical properties of TRB CDR3s.

The CDR3 numbers 17 residues from cysteine through phenylalanine. Only the protein is on record. Based on the germline V gene, the CDR1 and CDR2 sequences are SGHRS and YFSETQ. Comment on this clonotype: Its antigen is still unknown.

The TCR comes from a human donor in good health. Some clones in this sample may be carry-over from other donors' samples. The chain uses TRBV5-1 and TRBJ2-1; the TCRdb call, TRBD2, lacks DNA for checking. The specimen was naive CXCR3+ CD8+ T cells from blood. This specimen's cell subset or site label, interpreted: CD45RO-CCR7+CD27+CD95- naive CD8+ T cells expressing CXCR3 (TNR3+). CDR3 region: CASSLAWQRGVLNEQFF.